This T cell receptor beta chain was sequenced in a study of cytomegalovirus exposure and HLA in healthy donors. PCR employed 60 Vbeta and 13 Jbeta primers. Sequenced by immunoSEQ multiplex PCR; TCRdb stores in-frame clones only, minus some. The table includes about 78,000 clones, 75% to 85% detected once. Study-wide points: There were some V segments, including TRBV6-2 and TRBV6-3, excluded as indistinguishable.

The CDR3 extends over 15 amino acids. Per the germline V gene, CDR1 is SGHAT and CDR2 is FQNNGV. Turning to this clone: Its antigen is unidentified.

This clonotype was sampled from a man in his fifties in good health and CMV-seropositive. The sample taken for sequencing was PBMCs. The chain recombines TRBV11-2 with TRBJ2-5, with TRBD1 as a possible D gene (6 bases). Judging by the DNA end, TRBJ2-7 fits better; the J call may be wrong. The CDR3 loop reads CASSLATGLSYEQYF. The CDR3 bases are TGTGCCAGCAGCTTAGCCACAGGGTTGTCCTACGAGCAGTACTTC.